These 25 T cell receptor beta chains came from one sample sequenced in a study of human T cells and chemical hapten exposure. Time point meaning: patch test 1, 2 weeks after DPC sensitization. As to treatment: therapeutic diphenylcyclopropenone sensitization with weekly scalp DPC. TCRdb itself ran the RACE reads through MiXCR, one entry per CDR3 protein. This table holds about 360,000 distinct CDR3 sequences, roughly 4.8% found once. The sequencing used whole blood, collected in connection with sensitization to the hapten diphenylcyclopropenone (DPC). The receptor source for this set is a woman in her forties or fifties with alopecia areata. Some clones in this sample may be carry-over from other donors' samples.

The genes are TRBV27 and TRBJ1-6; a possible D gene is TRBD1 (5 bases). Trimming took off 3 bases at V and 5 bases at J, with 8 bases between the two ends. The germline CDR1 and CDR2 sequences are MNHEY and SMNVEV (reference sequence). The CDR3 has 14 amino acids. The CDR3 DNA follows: TGTGCCAGCAGTTTGGTCAGGGATAATTCACCCCTCCACTTT. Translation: CASSLVRDNSPLHF.

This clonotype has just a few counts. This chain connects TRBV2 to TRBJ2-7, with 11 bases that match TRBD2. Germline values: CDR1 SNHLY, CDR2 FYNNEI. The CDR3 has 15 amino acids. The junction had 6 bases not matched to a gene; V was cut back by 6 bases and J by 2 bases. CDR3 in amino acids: CASSPGLAVPYEQYF. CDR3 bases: TGTGCCAGCAGCCCGGGACTAGCGGTTCCCTACGAGCAGTACTTC.

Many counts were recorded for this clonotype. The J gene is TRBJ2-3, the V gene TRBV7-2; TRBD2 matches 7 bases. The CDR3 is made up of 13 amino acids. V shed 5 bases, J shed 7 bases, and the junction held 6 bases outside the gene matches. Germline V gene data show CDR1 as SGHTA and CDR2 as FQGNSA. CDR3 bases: TGTGCCAGCAGCGGGGGGGTTTTGAATACGCAGTATTTT. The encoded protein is CASSGGVLNTQYF.

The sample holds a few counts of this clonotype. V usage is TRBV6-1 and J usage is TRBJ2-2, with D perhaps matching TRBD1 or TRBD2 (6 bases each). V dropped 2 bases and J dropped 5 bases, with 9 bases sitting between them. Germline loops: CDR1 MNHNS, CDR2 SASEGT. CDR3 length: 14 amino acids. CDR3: CASSEIGGTGELFF. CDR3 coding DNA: TGTGCCAGCAGTGAAATAGGGGGGACCGGGGAGCTGTTTTTT.

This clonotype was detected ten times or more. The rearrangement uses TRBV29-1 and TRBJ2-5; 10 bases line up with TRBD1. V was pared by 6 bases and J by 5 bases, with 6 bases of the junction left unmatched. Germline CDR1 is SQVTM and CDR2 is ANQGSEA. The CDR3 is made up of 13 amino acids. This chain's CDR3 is CSVGQGLMETQYF. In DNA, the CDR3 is TGCAGCGTGGGACAGGGGTTGATGGAGACCCAGTACTTC.

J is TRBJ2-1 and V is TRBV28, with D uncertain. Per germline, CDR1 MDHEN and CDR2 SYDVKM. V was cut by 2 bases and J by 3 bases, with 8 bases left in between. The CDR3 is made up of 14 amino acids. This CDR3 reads CASSLAEIYNEQFF. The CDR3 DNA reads TGTGCCAGCAGTTTAGCGGAGATCTACAATGAGCAGTTCTTC.

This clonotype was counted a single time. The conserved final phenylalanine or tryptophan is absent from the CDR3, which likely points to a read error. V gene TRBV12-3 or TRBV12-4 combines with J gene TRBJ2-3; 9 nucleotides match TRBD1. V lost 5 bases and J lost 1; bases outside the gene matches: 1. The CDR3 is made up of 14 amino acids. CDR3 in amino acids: CASSRDRGTDTQYY. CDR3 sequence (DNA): TGTGCCAGCAGTCGGGACAGGGGCACAGATACGCAGTATTAT.

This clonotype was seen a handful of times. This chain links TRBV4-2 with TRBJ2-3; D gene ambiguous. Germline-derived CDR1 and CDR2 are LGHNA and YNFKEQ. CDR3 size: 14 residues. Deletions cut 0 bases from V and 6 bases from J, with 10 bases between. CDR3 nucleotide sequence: TGTGCCAGCAGCCAAGATCTCTTTCCCGATACGCAGTATTTT. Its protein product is CASSQDLFPDTQYF.

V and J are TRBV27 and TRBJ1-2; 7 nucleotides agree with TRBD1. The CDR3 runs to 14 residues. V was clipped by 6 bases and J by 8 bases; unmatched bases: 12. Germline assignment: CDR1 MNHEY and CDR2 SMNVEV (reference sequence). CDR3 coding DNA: TGTGCCAGCAGCCTGACAGGGCCAACTTTCGGCTACACCTTC. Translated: CASSLTGPTFGYTF.

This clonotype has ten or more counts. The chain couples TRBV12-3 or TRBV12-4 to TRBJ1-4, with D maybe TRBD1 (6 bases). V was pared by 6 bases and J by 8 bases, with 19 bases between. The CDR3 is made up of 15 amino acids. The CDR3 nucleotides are TGTGCCAGCAGCGGACCGGGCCCCACAGGGGAAAAACTGTTTTTT. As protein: CASSGPGPTGEKLFF.

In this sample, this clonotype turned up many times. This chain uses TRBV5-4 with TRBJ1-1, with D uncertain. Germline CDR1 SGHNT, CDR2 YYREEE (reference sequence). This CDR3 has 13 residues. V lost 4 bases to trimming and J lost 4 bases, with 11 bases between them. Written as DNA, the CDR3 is TGTGCCAGCAGCGACATGCCCGGCACTGAAGCTTTCTTT. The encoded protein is CASSDMPGTEAFF.

The CDR3 sequence is CASSLESGSLSNEQFF. CDR3 in DNA: TGTGCCAGCAGCTTAGAAAGCGGGAGCTTGTCCAATGAGCAGTTCTTC. The gene calls are TRBV7-6 and TRBJ2-1, with 8 bases that match TRBD2. Germline-derived CDR1 and CDR2 are SGHVS and FNYEAQ. Trimming removed 1 base from V and 6 bases from J; junction bases left unmatched: 8. The CDR3 is 16 amino acids.

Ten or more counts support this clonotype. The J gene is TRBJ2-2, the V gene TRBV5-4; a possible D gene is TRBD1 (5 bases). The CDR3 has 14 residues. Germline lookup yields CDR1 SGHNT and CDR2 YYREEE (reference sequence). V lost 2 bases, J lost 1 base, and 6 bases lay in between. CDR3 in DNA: TGTGCCAGCAGCTTCAGGGAGAACACCGGGGAGCTGTTTTTT. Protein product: CASSFRENTGELFF.

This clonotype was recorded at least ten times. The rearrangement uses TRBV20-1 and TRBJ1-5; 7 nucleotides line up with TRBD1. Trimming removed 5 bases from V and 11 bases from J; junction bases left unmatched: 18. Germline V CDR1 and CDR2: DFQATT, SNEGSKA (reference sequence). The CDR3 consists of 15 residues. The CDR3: CSARRQGGDVVAQHF. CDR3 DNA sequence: TGCAGTGCTCGAAGACAGGGCGGAGACGTAGTAGCCCAGCATTTT.

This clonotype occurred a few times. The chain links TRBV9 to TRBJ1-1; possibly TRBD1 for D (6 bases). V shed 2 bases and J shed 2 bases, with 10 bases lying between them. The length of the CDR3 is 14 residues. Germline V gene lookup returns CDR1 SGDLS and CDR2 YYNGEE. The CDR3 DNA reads TGTGCCAGCAGCGTTACGGGACACAACACTGAAGCTTTCTTT. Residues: CASSVTGHNTEAFF.

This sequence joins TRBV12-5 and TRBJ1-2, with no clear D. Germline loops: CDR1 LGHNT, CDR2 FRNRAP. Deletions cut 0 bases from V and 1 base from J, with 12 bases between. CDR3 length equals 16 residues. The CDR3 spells CASGLVWTADNYGYTF. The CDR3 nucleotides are TGTGCTAGTGGTTTGGTATGGACGGCGGATAACTATGGCTACACCTTC.

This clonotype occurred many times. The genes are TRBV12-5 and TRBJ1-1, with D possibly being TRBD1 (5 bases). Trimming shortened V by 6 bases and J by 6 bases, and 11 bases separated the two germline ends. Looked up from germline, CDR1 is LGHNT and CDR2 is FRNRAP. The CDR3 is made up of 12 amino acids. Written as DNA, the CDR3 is TGTGCTAGTGGGGGGCGGGGAGCTGAAGCTTTCTTT. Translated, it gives CASGGRGAEAFF.

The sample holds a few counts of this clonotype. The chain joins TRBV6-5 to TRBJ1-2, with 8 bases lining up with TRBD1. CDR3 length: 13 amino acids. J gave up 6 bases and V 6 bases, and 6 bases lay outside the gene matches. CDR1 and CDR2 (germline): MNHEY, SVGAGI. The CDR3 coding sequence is TGTGCCAGCAGACGGGACAGGCTTGATGGCTACACCTTC. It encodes CASRRDRLDGYTF.

The CDR3 DNA reads as TGTGCCAGCAGCTGGGCCACAGGGGTTCAGCCCCAGCATTTT. Translation: CASSWATGVQPQHF. This chain joins TRBV5-5 and TRBJ1-5, with 7 bases matching TRBD1. The germline CDR1 and CDR2 sequences are SGHKS and YYEKEE (reference sequence). This CDR3 spans 14 amino acids. Trimming removed 3 bases from V and 6 bases from J; junction bases left unmatched: 6.

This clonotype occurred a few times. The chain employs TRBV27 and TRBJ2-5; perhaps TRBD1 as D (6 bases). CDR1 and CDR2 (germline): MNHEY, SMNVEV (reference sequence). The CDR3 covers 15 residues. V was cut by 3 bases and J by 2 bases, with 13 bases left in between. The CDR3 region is CASSFTGRGQETQYF. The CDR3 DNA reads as TGTGCCAGCAGTTTTACAGGCAGGGGTCAAGAGACCCAGTACTTC.

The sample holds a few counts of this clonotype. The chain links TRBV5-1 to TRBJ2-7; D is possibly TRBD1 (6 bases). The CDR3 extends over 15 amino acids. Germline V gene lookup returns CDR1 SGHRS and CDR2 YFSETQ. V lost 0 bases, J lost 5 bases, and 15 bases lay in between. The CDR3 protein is CASSLERPGVDEQYF. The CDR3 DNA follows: TGCGCCAGCAGCTTGGAACGGCCAGGGGTAGACGAGCAGTACTTC.

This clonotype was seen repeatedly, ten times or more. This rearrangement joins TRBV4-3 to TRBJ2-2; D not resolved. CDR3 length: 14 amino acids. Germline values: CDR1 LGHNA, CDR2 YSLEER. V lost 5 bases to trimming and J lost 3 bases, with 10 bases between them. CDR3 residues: CASSGRFDTGELFF. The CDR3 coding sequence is TGCGCCAGCAGCGGAAGGTTTGACACCGGGGAGCTGTTTTTT.

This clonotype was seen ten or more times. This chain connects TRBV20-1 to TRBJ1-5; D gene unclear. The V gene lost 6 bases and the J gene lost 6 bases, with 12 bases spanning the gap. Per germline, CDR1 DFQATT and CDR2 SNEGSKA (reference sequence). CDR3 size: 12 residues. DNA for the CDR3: TGCAGTGCCGCCCGGTGGGGTCAGCCCCAGCATTTT. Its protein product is CSAARWGQPQHF.

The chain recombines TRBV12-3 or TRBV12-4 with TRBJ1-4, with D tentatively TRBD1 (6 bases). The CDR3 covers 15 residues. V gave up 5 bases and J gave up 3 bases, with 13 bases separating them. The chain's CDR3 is CASSVGGLSNEKLFF. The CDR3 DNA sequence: TGTGCCAGCAGTGTCGGGGGCCTATCTAATGAAAAACTGTTTTTT.

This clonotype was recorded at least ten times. DNA of the CDR3: TGTGCCAGCAGCTTCACCGGGACTCCTGGAAACACCATATATTTT. Its protein product is CASSFTGTPGNTIYF. The chain couples TRBV7-9 to TRBJ1-3, with a weak D call TRBD1 (5 bases). Germline V gene data show CDR1 as SEHNR and CDR2 as FQNEAQ (reference sequence). V lost 3 bases, J lost 2 bases, and 11 bases lay in between. CDR3 length: 15 amino acids.